Below, 17 T cell receptor beta chains from the same sample are listed, as sequenced in a study of T cells in Graves' hyperthyroidism and ophthalmopathy. TCR beta CDR3 region amplification was performed from RNA transcripts. With the HTBI primer set, the TCR CDR3 went through a first round of RT-PCR. MiXCR was run by TCRdb on the multiplex PCR reads, yielding one entry per CDR3 protein. The sample includes roughly 100,000 distinct CDR3 sequences, around 42% seen only once; the top ten take roughly a tenth. Sequenced: peripheral blood or thyroid tissue (not recorded which). These receptors were taken from a woman aged 30 to 39 with Graves' hyperthyroidism.

At least ten counts were recorded for this clonotype. The chain joins TRBV20-1 to TRBJ2-7; a possible D gene is TRBD2 (5 bases). This CDR3 has 15 amino acids. Trimming pared 0 bases from V and 1 base from J, leaving 13 bases between. Germline V gene data show CDR1 as DFQATT and CDR2 as SNEGSKA (reference sequence). The CDR3 DNA is TGCAGTGCTAGAGATACTAGACGAATTTCCTACGAGCAGTACTTC. It is translated as CSARDTRRISYEQYF.

This clonotype came up once. This may be a read error: a much more frequent sequence differs by one nucleotide. The chain couples TRBV10-3 to TRBJ1-1; D gene ambiguous. V was trimmed by 6 bases and J by 5 bases, leaving 25 bases between them. Germline CDR1 ENHRY, CDR2 SYGVKD. This CDR3 has 17 residues. The CDR3 here is CAIRLHAAGRYGTEAFF. The CDR3 nucleotides read TGTGCCATCAGACTACACGCCGCAGGACGATATGGGACTGAAGCTTTCTTT.

This clonotype has more than one count but fewer than ten. The chain links TRBV28 to TRBJ1-1, with no clear D. Germline CDR1 MDHEN, CDR2 SYDVKM. V shed 7 bases and J shed 1 base, with 19 bases lying between them. There are 16 residues in the CDR3. The CDR3 DNA follows: TGTGCCAGCACCCCCGGAGGGTATGGCTCGAACACTGAAGCTTTCTTT. It encodes CASTPGGYGSNTEAFF.

This clonotype came up many times. The chain is built from TRBV28 and TRBJ1-6, with D hard to call. The CDR3 is made up of 13 amino acids. The V end was cut by 2 bases, the J end by 5 bases, with 4 bases between. CDR1 and CDR2 from the germline V gene are MDHEN and SYDVKM. CDR3 region: CASSLRDNSPLHF. For the CDR3, the DNA is TGTGCCAGCAGTTTAAGGGATAATTCACCCCTCCACTTT. Full variable domain (remainder filled in from reference TRBV28 and TRBJ1-6): DVKVTQSSRYLVKRTGEKVFLECVQDMDHENMFWYRQDPGLGLRLIYFSYDVKMKEKGDIPEGYSVSREKKERFSLILESASTNQTSMYLCASSLRDNSPLHFGNGTRLTVT.

This clonotype has a handful of counts. This chain links TRBV29-1 with TRBJ1-2, with 7 bases that match TRBD1. V lost 6 bases to trimming and J lost 8 bases; unmatched junction nucleotides: 9. This CDR3 has 12 residues. CDR1 is SQVTM, CDR2 ANQGSEA, per germline. DNA for the CDR3: TGCAGCGTAGAACAGGGGTGGGACGGCTACACCTTC. Translating it yields CSVEQGWDGYTF. The full variable domain, rest sourced from reference TRBV29-1 and TRBJ1-2, is SAVISQKPSRDICQRGTSLTIQCQVDSQVTMMFWYRQQPGQSLTLIATANQGSEATYESGFVIDKFPISRPNLTFSTLTVSNMSPEDSSIYLCSVEQGWDGYTFGSGTRLTVV.

V is TRBV2 and J is TRBJ2-5; 7 positions agree with TRBD2. CDR1 SNHLY and CDR2 FYNNEI come from the germline V gene. This CDR3 is 14 amino acids long. The CDR3 sequence: CARDLRETQETQYF. CDR3 coding DNA: TGTGCTAGAGATTTGCGGGAGACCCAAGAGACCCAGTACTTC.

The chain employs TRBV12-3 or TRBV12-4 and TRBJ2-6, with 8 bases fitting TRBD2. The trim removed 5 bases at V and 6 bases at J, leaving 12 bases unmatched. The CDR3 length is 17 residues. The DNA of the CDR3 is TGTGCCAGCAGTCTCCCTCCCGGCGGACTAGCGGCCAACGTCCTGACTTTC. The encoded protein is CASSLPPGGLAANVLTF.

The rearrangement joins TRBV7-9 to TRBJ2-7; the D gene could be TRBD1 or TRBD2 (5 bases each). Germline CDR1 SEHNR, CDR2 FQNEAQ (reference sequence). The V gene lost 5 bases and the J gene lost 2 bases, with 16 bases spanning the gap. The CDR3 sequence is 15 residues long. The CDR3 reads CASSPPPGRPYEQYF. The DNA for the CDR3 is TGTGCCAGCAGCCCCCCCCCGGGACGGCCCTACGAGCAGTACTTC.

This clonotype was found many times. The chain is built from TRBV20-1 and TRBJ2-3; D uncertain. The CDR3 loop spans 13 amino acids. The germline V gene encodes CDR1 DFQATT and CDR2 SNEGSKA (reference sequence). The V end lost 0 bases, the J end lost 2 bases, and 6 bases lay between the germline ends. CDR3 DNA sequence: TGCAGTGCTAGAGATCATATCACAGATACGCAGTATTTT. The encoded protein is CSARDHITDTQYF.

For this clonotype: A much larger clone lies a single base off, so this may be a read error. The rearrangement joins TRBV5-6 to TRBJ1-1; TRBD1 is a possible D gene (5 bases). Per the germline V gene, CDR1 is SGHDT and CDR2 is YYEEEE. This CDR3 contains 15 residues. The CDR3 sequence: CASSFGSFRGTEALF. CDR3 DNA sequence: TGTGCCAGCAGCTTCGGCAGCTTCCGAGGGACTGAAGCTCTCTTT.

This clonotype was picked up one time. The gene calls are TRBV20-1 and TRBJ1-1, with a weak D call TRBD1 (5 bases). V was clipped by 2 bases and J by 4 bases, with 11 bases between them. The CDR3 contains 13 residues. The germline gives CDR1 DFQATT, CDR2 SNEGSKA (reference sequence). CDR3 in DNA: TGCAGTGCTAGACCCGGACACCGCACTGAAGCTTTCTTT. It is translated as CSARPGHRTEAFF.

The chain couples TRBV5-1 to TRBJ2-7, with 7 positions matching TRBD1. Germline trimming cut 3 bases from V and 7 bases from J; bases unmatched to any gene: 1. CDR3 size: 11 residues. The germline gives CDR1 SGHRS, CDR2 YFSETQ. The CDR3 protein is CASSWGQEQYF. CDR3 nucleotides: TGCGCCAGCAGCTGGGGACAGGAGCAGTACTTC.

Comment on this clonotype: This CDR3 is missing its conserved last phenylalanine or tryptophan, likely due to a read error. V and J are TRBV2 and TRBJ2-7, with D unresolved. Per the germline V gene, CDR1 is SNHLY and CDR2 is FYNNEI. The CDR3 extends over 14 amino acids. V lost 7 bases to trimming and J lost 1 base, with 14 bases between them. As DNA, the CDR3 is TGTGCCAGCAAAGAAGGTGGTACTTCCTACGAGCAGTACCTC. Translating it yields CASKEGGTSYEQYL.

The chain has TRBV20-1 and TRBJ2-3; D unclear. The germline V gene encodes CDR1 DFQATT and CDR2 SNEGSKA (reference sequence). Between the trimmed V and J ends, which lost 0 bases and 0 bases, there was a span of 10 bases. This CDR3 region has 15 residues. The CDR3 DNA reads TGCAGTGCTAGAGATAAGCAGTCTAGCACAGATACGCAGTATTTT. Translating it yields CSARDKQSSTDTQYF.

The CDR3 nucleotides read TGTGCCAGCAGCTTCGGTGGGGGAGACGAGACCCAGTACTTC. Protein product: CASSFGGGDETQYF. The gene calls are TRBV9 and TRBJ2-5, with D perhaps being TRBD1 or TRBD2 (5 bases each). The V and J ends lost 4 bases and 5 bases respectively, with 15 bases between them. The CDR3 has 14 residues. Germline assignment: CDR1 SGDLS and CDR2 YYNGEE.

This clonotype was recorded at least ten times. This chain uses TRBV7-3 with TRBJ1-1, with D possibly being TRBD1 (6 bases). The germline V and J ends were trimmed by 4 bases and 5 bases, with 14 bases remaining between them. This CDR3 comprises 14 residues. Germline V lookup: CDR1 SGHTA, CDR2 FQGTGA. Written as DNA, the CDR3 is TGTGCCAGCAGCTATGGGGGCGGAACTACTGAAGCTTTCTTT. It yields the protein CASSYGGGTTEAFF.

With regard to this clonotype: With a much larger clone just one base away, this may be a read error. V gene TRBV3-1 combines with J gene TRBJ1-1; D remains unclear. Germline CDR1 is LGHDT and CDR2 is YNNKEL (reference sequence). The CDR3 sequence is 14 residues long. With 7 bases removed from V and 3 bases from J, the gap between germline ends came to 15 bases. CDR3 in DNA: TGTGCCAGCAAAGAGACACGGGGTCACACTGAAGCTTTCTTT. Translating gives CASKETRGHTEAFF.